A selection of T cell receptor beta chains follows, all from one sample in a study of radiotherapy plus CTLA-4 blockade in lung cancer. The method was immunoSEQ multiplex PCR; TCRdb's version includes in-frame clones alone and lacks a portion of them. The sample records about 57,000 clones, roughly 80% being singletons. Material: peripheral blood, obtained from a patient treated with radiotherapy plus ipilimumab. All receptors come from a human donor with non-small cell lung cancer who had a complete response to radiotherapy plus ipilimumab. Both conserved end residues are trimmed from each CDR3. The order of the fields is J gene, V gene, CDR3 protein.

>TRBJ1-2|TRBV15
ATSRVKTTGGYGYT
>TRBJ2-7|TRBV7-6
ASSSGTDSYEQY
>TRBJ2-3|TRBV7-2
ASSLDRDTQY
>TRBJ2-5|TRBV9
ASSVRGQETQY
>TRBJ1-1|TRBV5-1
ASSLVGEGNTEAF
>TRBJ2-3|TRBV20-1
SATPTDTQY
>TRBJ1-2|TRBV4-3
ASSLQGSYGYT
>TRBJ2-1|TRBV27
ASSQLAGNNEQF
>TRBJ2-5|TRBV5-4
ASSWAGRASETQY
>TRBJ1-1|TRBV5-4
ASSLIQNTEAF
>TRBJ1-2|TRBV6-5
ATRVFGRNYGYT
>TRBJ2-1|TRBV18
ASSQKTRSSLSSYNEQF
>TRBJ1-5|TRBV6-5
ASRSTGRNQPQH
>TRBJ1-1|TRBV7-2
ASSEGANTEAF
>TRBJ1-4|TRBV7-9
ASSLGQGAATNEKLF
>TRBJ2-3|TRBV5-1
ASSLAPSGGTDTQY
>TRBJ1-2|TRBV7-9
ASTRSQGNYGYT
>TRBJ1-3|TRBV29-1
SVEGQSGNTIY
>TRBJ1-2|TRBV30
AWTRGGGYT
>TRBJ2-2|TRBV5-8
ASSPWGGNTGELF
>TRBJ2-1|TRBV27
ASSPRRDRASEQF
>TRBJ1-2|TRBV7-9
ASSLTGVNYGYT
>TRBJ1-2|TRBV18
ASSPDSSDNYGYT
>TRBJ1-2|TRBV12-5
ASGLEGQKV
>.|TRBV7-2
ASSPRERGPYEQY
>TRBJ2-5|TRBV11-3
ASSRGTGEQETQY
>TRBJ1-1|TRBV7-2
ASSLATGFTEAF
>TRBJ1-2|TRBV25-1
ASSPTPGENYGYT
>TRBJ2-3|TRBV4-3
ASSQGYYDTQY
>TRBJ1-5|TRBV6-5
ASSYSGQGNQPQH
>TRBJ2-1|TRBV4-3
ASSQESRAGGLPYNEQF
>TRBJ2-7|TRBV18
ASSPGLGVSYEQY
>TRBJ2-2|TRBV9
ASVRDRGDTGELF
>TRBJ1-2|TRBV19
ASSTLTGNFGGYT
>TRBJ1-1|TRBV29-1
SGQGNAEAF
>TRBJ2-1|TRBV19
ASSIGGTVSYNEQF
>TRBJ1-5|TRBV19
ASSQEAPQH
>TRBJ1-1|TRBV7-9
ASSLRGGEKPEAF
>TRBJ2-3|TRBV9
ASSVGVNTDTQY
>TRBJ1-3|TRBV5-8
ASSSGTGPLNTIY
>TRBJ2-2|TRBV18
ASSPTAAYRFNTAGMF